What follows are 28 T cell receptor beta chains derived from one specimen sequenced in a study of T cells in Graves' hyperthyroidism and ophthalmopathy. Amplified TCR beta CDR3 regions derived from RNA transcripts. Initially, a first-round RT-PCR of the TCR CDR3 employed the HTBI primer set. TCRdb ran MiXCR on the multiplex PCR reads and lists one entry per CDR3 protein. The sample has about 560,000 distinct CDR3 sequences; around 15% are singletons. Input material: blood. Receptor source: a woman in her thirties or forties with Graves' hyperthyroidism.

The chain has TRBV20-1 and TRBJ2-5; tentative D call: TRBD2 (5 bases). This CDR3 comprises 14 residues. Trimming shortened V by 2 bases and J by 5 bases, and 15 bases separated the two germline ends. Looked up from germline, CDR1 is DFQATT and CDR2 is SNEGSKA (reference sequence). The CDR3, as DNA: TGCAGTGCTAGACCTGGTACGGGGTTGGAGACCCAGTACTTC. Residues: CSARPGTGLETQYF.

This clonotype turned up a few times. DNA of the CDR3: TGTGCCACCCTCGACAGGGACAAACTGTTTTTT. Translation gives CATLDRDKLFF. The chain combines TRBV12-3 or TRBV12-4 with TRBJ1-4; 7 bases map to TRBD1. The CDR3 contains 11 residues. The V gene end was trimmed by 10 bases and the J gene end by 11 bases; junction bases not matched to a gene: 7.

There are many counts of this clonotype. The V gene is TRBV3-1, the J gene TRBJ1-4, with a possible D match to TRBD1 (6 bases). Germline-derived CDR1 and CDR2 are LGHDT and YNNKEL (reference sequence). Trimming removed 1 base from V and 5 bases from J, with 11 bases in between. The CDR3 contains 15 residues. The CDR3 loop reads CASSQGGHRNEKLFF. The DNA of the CDR3 is TGTGCCAGCAGCCAAGGGGGACACCGCAATGAAAAACTGTTTTTT.

This clonotype was counted ten times or more. V usage is TRBV6-1 and J usage is TRBJ1-1; the match to TRBD1 covers 10 bases. J gave up 4 bases and V 6 bases, and 5 bases lay outside the gene matches. The CDR3 covers 14 residues. In germline, CDR1 is MNHNS, CDR2 SASEGT. The CDR3 reads CASRWTGGTTEAFF. CDR3 nucleotides: TGTGCCAGCAGATGGACAGGGGGAACCACTGAAGCTTTCTTT.

In this sample, this clonotype turned up many times. V is TRBV13 and J is TRBJ1-1; 8 positions match TRBD1. Germline lookup yields CDR1 PRHDT and CDR2 FYEKMQ (reference sequence). The CDR3 extends over 16 amino acids. The junction had 11 bases not matched to a gene; V was cut back by 5 bases and J by 3 bases. The CDR3 DNA reads TGTGCCAGCAGCCCGAATGAGGGGACAGGATACACTGAAGCTTTCTTT. Translating it yields CASSPNEGTGYTEAFF.

This clonotype has a count of ten or more. The rearrangement joins TRBV20-1 to TRBJ2-3; TRBD2 aligns across 11 bases. The CDR3 consists of 16 residues. In germline, CDR1 is DFQATT, CDR2 SNEGSKA (reference sequence). V lost 6 bases, J lost 4 bases, and 12 bases stayed unmatched. The CDR3 DNA reads as TGCAGTGCCCAAAGACTAGCGGGATTTGGTGCAGATACGCAGTATTTT. Translating it yields CSAQRLAGFGADTQYF.

This clonotype was picked up many times. J is TRBJ2-5 and V is TRBV3-1; possible D gene TRBD1, 7 bases. The V end lost 1 base, the J end lost 6 bases, and 15 bases lay between the germline ends. The germline V gene encodes CDR1 LGHDT and CDR2 YNNKEL (reference sequence). CDR3 size: 15 residues. The CDR3 region is CASSQGQGGRKTQYF. CDR3 coding DNA: TGTGCCAGCAGCCAAGGACAGGGAGGTAGAAAGACCCAGTACTTC.

This chain uses TRBV7-3 with TRBJ2-3; D is unclear. The CDR3 has 14 amino acids. Deletions cut 2 bases from V and 6 bases from J, with 12 bases between. Germline-derived CDR1 and CDR2 are SGHTA and FQGTGA. In DNA form, the CDR3 reads TGTGCCAGCAGCTTACTCATGGCAGCTGATACGCAGTATTTT. Translating gives CASSLLMAADTQYF. Full variable domain (outside the CDR3, taken from reference TRBV7-3 and TRBJ2-3): GAGVSQTPSNKVTEKGKYVELRCDPISGHTALYWYRQSLGQGPEFLIYFQGTGAADDSGLPNDRFFAVRPEGSVSTLKIQRTERGDSAVYLCASSLLMAADTQYFGPGTRLTVL.

The V and J genes are TRBV2 and TRBJ2-2; 8 positions agree with TRBD1. CDR3 length: 17 residues. The junction had 12 bases not matched to a gene; V was cut back by 4 bases and J by 5 bases. Germline CDR1 is SNHLY and CDR2 is FYNNEI. The CDR3 is CASSGFDRGTDTGELFF. The CDR3 nucleotides are TGTGCCAGCAGTGGATTTGACAGGGGTACGGATACCGGGGAGCTGTTTTTT.

In regard to this clonotype: A much larger clone differs from this one at a single base, so this may be a read error. The chain joins TRBV20-1 to TRBJ1-5; D not resolved. Trimming left V 6 bases short and J 4 bases short, with 19 bases between. There are 15 residues in the CDR3. CDR1 and CDR2 from the germline V gene are DFQATT and SNEGSKA (reference sequence). CDR3 region: CSAGRPGKENQPQHF. The CDR3 bases are TGCAGTGCCGGGCGTCCAGGAAAAGAGAATCAGCCCCAGCATTTT.

This clonotype was found a few times. V usage is TRBV29-1 and J usage is TRBJ2-2; no definite D call. V lost 4 bases, J lost 0 bases, and 6 bases lay in between. This CDR3 is built from 13 residues. The germline V gene encodes CDR1 SQVTM and CDR2 ANQGSEA. The CDR3 sequence is CSVAVANTGELFF. In DNA form, the CDR3 reads TGCAGCGTTGCCGTCGCGAACACCGGGGAGCTGTTTTTT.

This clonotype was seen at least ten times. V is TRBV7-2 and J is TRBJ2-2; D is uncertain. Deletions cut 5 bases from V and 5 bases from J, with 9 bases between. In germline, CDR1 is SGHTA, CDR2 FQGNSA. CDR3 length: 13 residues. CDR3 DNA: TGTGCCAGCAGCCCCCCGAGGACCGGGGAGCTGTTTTTT. Its translation: CASSPPRTGELFF.

The V and J genes are TRBV6-5 and TRBJ2-2; 12 positions match TRBD2. J gave up 5 bases and V 2 bases, and 9 bases lay outside the gene matches. Germline CDR1 MNHEY, CDR2 SVGAGI. CDR3 size: 18 residues. DNA for the CDR3: TGTGCCAGCAGTTACACCCGACTAGCGGGAGTGAGAACCGGGGAGCTGTTTTTT. Translating it yields CASSYTRLAGVRTGELFF.

V usage is TRBV7-2 and J usage is TRBJ2-3, with a weak D call TRBD2 (6 bases). Trimming pared 1 base from V and 5 bases from J, leaving 10 bases between. Germline CDR1 and CDR2: SGHTA and FQGNSA. The CDR3 totals 14 residues. CDR3: CASSLGWTKDTQYF. The CDR3 nucleotides read TGTGCCAGCAGCTTAGGGTGGACTAAAGATACGCAGTATTTT.

This clonotype was seen repeatedly, ten times or more. This chain uses TRBV6-1 with TRBJ2-2; D may be TRBD1 (5 bases). The germline V and J ends were trimmed by 5 bases and 6 bases, with 16 bases remaining between them. Germline values: CDR1 MNHNS, CDR2 SASEGT. The CDR3 is 15 residues long. CDR3 nucleotides: TGTGCCAGCAGTTTGTTCAGGGATATCGCCGGGGAGCTGTTTTTT. It is translated as CASSLFRDIAGELFF.

At least ten counts were recorded for this clonotype. The gene calls are TRBV3-1 and TRBJ1-1; maybe TRBD1 (6 bases). The CDR3 runs 13 residues. The ends were cut back, 1 base at V and 6 bases at J, with 9 bases in the middle. CDR1 is LGHDT, CDR2 YNNKEL, per germline (reference sequence). The CDR3 nucleotides read TGTGCCAGCAGCCAAGTGGGGGCGGCTGAAGCTTTCTTT. Its translation: CASSQVGAAEAFF.

This clonotype occurred many times. The chain has TRBV29-1 and TRBJ2-7, with D hard to call. Trimming stripped 5 bases from V and 0 bases from J, with 14 bases between. CDR1 and CDR2 from the germline V gene are SQVTM and ANQGSEA. The CDR3 is made up of 14 amino acids. CDR3 protein: CSVTVPPHSYEQYF. The CDR3, as DNA: TGCAGCGTTACGGTGCCGCCGCACTCCTACGAGCAGTACTTC.

This clonotype was seen ten or more times. J is TRBJ2-3 and V is TRBV7-2; D is perhaps TRBD1 or TRBD2 (5 bases each). The V end lost 4 bases, the J end lost 4 bases, and 15 bases lay between the germline ends. This CDR3 has 15 amino acids. Looked up from germline, CDR1 is SGHTA and CDR2 is FQGNSA. The CDR3 bases are TGTGCCAGCAGCTGGGACCAGCTTGAGGCAGATACGCAGTATTTT. It specifies CASSWDQLEADTQYF.

This clonotype was counted at least ten times. DNA of the CDR3: TGTGCCAGCAGTTGGGGCTCTGGAAACACCATATATTTT. This gives the protein CASSWGSGNTIYF. The chain is built from TRBV12-3 or TRBV12-4 and TRBJ1-3; no definite D call. With 4 bases removed from V and 0 bases from J, the gap between germline ends came to 4 bases. The CDR3 is 13 amino acids.

The chain recombines TRBV5-1 with TRBJ1-5; a weak D match, TRBD1 (6 bases). With 10 bases removed from V and 3 bases from J, the gap between germline ends came to 17 bases. The CDR3 is 14 residues long. CDR1 and CDR2 (germline): SGHRS, YFSETQ. DNA of the CDR3: TGCGCCTCGAGGCCAGGGGAGGTCAATCAGCCCCAGCATTTT. As protein: CASRPGEVNQPQHF.

Here the CDR3 DNA reads TGTGCCAGCAGTGAAGCCCACAGGGGGCCCAATCAGCCCCAGCATTTT. Its translation is CASSEAHRGPNQPQHF. The V and J genes are TRBV6-1 and TRBJ1-5, with 9 bases aligning to TRBD1. The trim removed 0 bases at V and 3 bases at J, leaving 3 bases unmatched. The CDR3 covers 16 residues. The V gene's germline CDR1 is MNHNS and CDR2 SASEGT.

Many counts were recorded for this clonotype. Written as DNA, the CDR3 is TGTGCCATCAGGACAGGGTTGAATCAGCCCCAGCATTTT. It translates to CAIRTGLNQPQHF. This chain joins TRBV10-3 and TRBJ1-5, with TRBD1 identical over 7 bases. J gave up 4 bases and V 6 bases, and 3 bases lay outside the gene matches. The CDR3 contains 13 residues. Germline CDR1 and CDR2: ENHRY and SYGVKD.

This clonotype was observed at least ten times. V gene TRBV5-6 combines with J gene TRBJ1-2; D remains unclear. V was pared by 3 bases and J by 8 bases, with 14 bases between. The CDR3 is 13 amino acids. From germline, CDR1 is SGHDT and CDR2 YYEEEE. The chain's CDR3 is CASSSDTVSGYTF. CDR3 nucleotide sequence: TGTGCCAGCAGCTCAGACACTGTTTCGGGCTACACCTTC.

This clonotype showed up just a few times. The CDR3 nucleotides are TGCGCCAGCAGCTTTAGAACTAGCGGGAGCAATGAGCAGTTCTTC. This gives the protein CASSFRTSGSNEQFF. V and J are TRBV5-1 and TRBJ2-1, with 11 bases that match TRBD2. J lost 6 bases, V lost 2 bases, and 4 bases had no gene match. The germline V gene has CDR1 SGHRS and CDR2 YFSETQ. This CDR3 comprises 15 residues.

This clonotype has just a few counts. The chain is built from TRBV18 and TRBJ2-6; no definite D call. This CDR3 contains 15 residues. Deletions cut 5 bases from V and 0 bases from J, with 8 bases between. Per germline, CDR1 KGHSH and CDR2 LQKENI. The CDR3 bases are TGTGCCAGCTCAGGCGCAGTCTCTGGGGCCAACGTCCTGACTTTC. Its translation: CASSGAVSGANVLTF.

Turning to this clonotype: This may be a read error: a much more frequent sequence differs by one nucleotide. Here the CDR3 omits its conserved ending phenylalanine or tryptophan, so a read error is the likely source. The chain couples TRBV28 to TRBJ2-1; D gene unclear. CDR1 MDHEN and CDR2 SYDVKM come from the germline V gene. This CDR3 is 16 amino acids long. Trimming left V 2 bases short and J 0 bases short, with 11 bases between. The CDR3 spells CASSLGLRSSYNEQFS. The CDR3 DNA reads TGTGCCAGCAGTTTAGGGCTGCGAAGCTCCTACAATGAGCAGTTCTCC.

The V gene is TRBV7-9, the J gene TRBJ2-7, with 7 bases aligning to TRBD2. Germline V gene lookup returns CDR1 SEHNR and CDR2 FQNEAQ (reference sequence). This CDR3 comprises 14 residues. V was clipped by 8 bases and J by 0 bases; unmatched bases: 7. The CDR3 DNA reads as TGTGCCAGCTCAGACGGGACTACCTCCTACGAGCAGTACTTC. Protein sequence: CASSDGTTSYEQYF.

V is TRBV13 and J is TRBJ2-7, with 9 bases matching TRBD1. Trimming took 1 base from V and 6 from J; bases not matched to a gene: 13. This CDR3 comprises 17 residues. The germline V gene has CDR1 PRHDT and CDR2 FYEKMQ (reference sequence). The CDR3 sequence: CASSLDASGTGSGEQYF. The CDR3 coding sequence is TGTGCCAGCAGCTTAGACGCATCCGGGACAGGGTCTGGCGAGCAGTACTTC. Variable domain in full (rest from reference TRBV13 and TRBJ2-7): AAGVIQSPRHLIKEKRETATLKCYPIPRHDTVYWYQQGPGQDPQFLISFYEKMQSDKGSIPDRFSAQQFSDYHSELNMSSLELGDSALYFCASSLDASGTGSGEQYFGPGTRLTVT.